This T cell receptor beta chain stems from a study of T cell responses to AZD1222 COVID-19 vaccine. The study's findings and limits: Baseline seropositivity characterized only a handful of AZD1222 recipients. Mapped onto spike, vaccine-associated CD4 TCRs spanned it and were dominant at 160-218 and 743-854. Among spike-specific TCRs, nearly half reportedly target unmutated variant regions.

Libraries were prepared by immunoSEQ multiplex PCR; TCRdb keeps only in-frame clonotypes and omits some of them. Among around 110,000 clones listed, 70% to 90% were seen once. This clone was seen once. The antigen remains undetermined. V was shortened by 0 bases and J by 2 bases, with 9 bases between the two germline ends. Germline-derived CDR1 and CDR2 are SGHRS and YFSETQ. CDR3 length: 15 amino acids. The input for sequencing was peripheral blood, taken on day 0 of AZD1222 vaccination. This chain connects TRBV5-1 to TRBJ2-1; D is undetermined. This sequence originates from an adult in good health. CDR3 bases: TGCGCCAGCAGCTTGGCTGAGATCGCCTACAATGAGCAGTTCTTC. Translated: CASSLAEIAYNEQFF.